This TCR beta chain was sequenced during a study of PD-1 blockade in classical Hodgkin lymphoma. Study details: Patients had nivolumab dosed at 3 mg/kg, delivered intravenously every 2 weeks. General observations from the study: When set against healthy donors, newly diagnosed patients were reported to show lower baseline TCR diversity. Before treatment, complete responders showed about the same diversity as newly diagnosed patients. Patients who initiated nivolumab within 1 year of ASCT were excluded.

Concerning this clone itself: Its antigen remains unidentified.

Data came from immunoSEQ multiplex PCR; TCRdb stores just in-frame clones and leaves some out. The repertoire holds 40,000 to 50,000 clones, with around three quarters as singletons. Every patient experienced relapse after autologous stem cell transplantation, and brentuximab vedotin exposure varied. This sequence originates from a human donor with classical Hodgkin lymphoma. Sequences were derived from peripheral blood mononuclear cells (PBMCs), sampled at baseline.

In DNA, the CDR3 is TGTGCCAGCAGCCCTGTGGACAGGGGAGTGATGAACACTGAAGCTTTCTTT. It codes for CASSPVDRGVMNTEAFF. The chain recombines TRBV7-8 with TRBJ1-1, with 9 nucleotides matching TRBD1. The CDR3 length is 17 residues. V trimming: 5 bases; J trimming: 0 bases; junction bases outside the gene matches: 10. The germline gives CDR1 SGHVS, CDR2 FQNEAQ. Full variable domain (missing parts from reference TRBV7-8 and TRBJ1-1): GAGVSQSPRYKVAKRGQDVALRCDPISGHVSLFWYQQALGQGPEFLTYFQNEAQLDKSGLPSDRFFAERPEGSVSTLKIQRTQQEDSAVYLCASSPVDRGVMNTEAFFGQGTRLTVV.